This TCR beta chain was sequenced for a study of shared clonotypes between healthy human individuals. Study-wide findings and caveats: Naive CD4 clonotypes were shared across a handful of donors at 4.5% to 6.5%. A small donor pool kept down the genetic and exposure-history diversity that was represented.

V dropped 1 base and J dropped 5 bases, with 18 bases sitting between them. The CDR3 length is 18 residues. Germline V CDR1 and CDR2: MGHRA, YSYEKL. This was a deep-level run. Using immunoSEQ multiplex PCR, the repertoire was profiled, and TCRdb retains in-frame clones only, with some absent. The data hold around 2,000,000 clones, with just under 95% observed a single time. As concerns this clone: Its antigen is not identified.

Only CD45RO-negative cells positively selected for CCR7 counted as naive CD8 cells, so terminally differentiated effector memory CD45RA+ cells were excluded. Sequencing was done on a sample of naive CD8+ T cells sorted from blood. The clonotype was recovered from a man younger than 30 in good health. The chain has TRBV4-1 and TRBJ1-6, with TRBD1 as a possible D gene (5 bases). This chain's CDR3 is CASSQAGRPGQNNSPLHF. CDR3 coding DNA: TGCGCCAGCAGCCAAGCGGGCCGACCGGGGCAAAATAATTCACCCCTCCACTTT.